Sequencing of this T cell receptor beta chain was carried out in a study of cytomegalovirus exposure and HLA in healthy donors. With regard to this clone: Its antigen is not identified.

Trimming cost V 3 bases and J 4 bases, with 18 bases left between them. The CDR3 runs to 16 residues. CDR1 is MNHNS and CDR2 is SASEGT in the germline V gene. Notes on the study in general: A missense DCLRE1C variant was associated with V- and J-gene trimming of TCR beta chains in a later analysis, and an independent cohort replicated the association.

The PCR used 60 Vbeta and 13 Jbeta primers. Measured with immunoSEQ multiplex PCR; TCRdb has only the in-frame clones, and not every one. The data contain around 170,000 clones, 65% to 85% of them singletons. The chain uses TRBV6-1 and TRBJ1-2; D unresolved. Sample: PBMCs. The TCR comes from a woman aged 40 to 50 in good health and CMV-seropositive. The CDR3 reads CASSEGGLRSSYGYTF. The CDR3 DNA reads as TGTGCCAGCAGTGAGGGTGGTTTGAGGTCTTCCTATGGCTACACCTTC.